These 18 T cell receptor beta chains came from one sample sequenced in a study of shared clonotypes between healthy human individuals. This table comes from immunoSEQ multiplex PCR, and its TCRdb copy is limited to in-frame clones, with some not included. The table includes some 2 million clones, 85% to 95% detected once. Sequenced sample: naive CD4+ T cells sorted from blood. Subset described: CD45RA+ positively selected. These receptors came from a man between 18 and 35 years old in good health.

This chain connects TRBV5-1 to TRBJ2-3, with TRBD2 matching 9 bases. The CDR3 loop spans 17 amino acids. Germline trimming cut 0 bases from V and 5 bases from J; bases unmatched to any gene: 10. Per germline, CDR1 SGHRS and CDR2 YFSETQ. CDR3 in DNA: TGCGCCAGCAGCTTGGCCAAGGTAGCGGGAGTTGGAGATACGCAGTATTTT. Protein product: CASSLAKVAGVGDTQYF.

The CDR3 here is CASSPLRNLSYNEQFF. The CDR3 DNA reads as TGTGCCAGCAGCCCTCTACGGAATCTCTCCTACAATGAGCAGTTCTTC. J is TRBJ2-1 and V is TRBV27, with D uncertain. The CDR3 contains 16 residues. The germline V gene has CDR1 MNHEY and CDR2 SMNVEV (reference sequence). V was trimmed by 6 bases and J by 0 bases, leaving 15 bases between them.

The rearrangement links TRBV5-6 to TRBJ2-7; D is perhaps TRBD1 or TRBD2 (5 bases each). Between the trimmed V and J ends, which lost 4 bases and 3 bases, there was a span of 14 bases. Germline V gene data show CDR1 as SGHDT and CDR2 as YYEEEE. The CDR3 has 14 residues. CDR3 nucleotide sequence: TGTGCCAGCAGCGGGGGACGGGGAAACTACGAGCAGTACTTC. Amino acids: CASSGGRGNYEQYF.

A word on this clone: Since a much larger clone is just one base distant, this may be a read error. The chain combines TRBV13 with TRBJ1-3; D ambiguous. Germline loops: CDR1 PRHDT, CDR2 FYEKMQ (reference sequence). The CDR3 is 13 amino acids. This CDR3 is CASSFETGNAIYF. The CDR3 coding sequence is TGTGCCAGCAGCTTCGAAACTGGAAACGCCATATATTTT.

The gene calls are TRBV30 and TRBJ2-3, with 8 bases that match TRBD2. There are 19 residues in the CDR3. The V gene's germline CDR1 is GTSNPN and CDR2 SVGIG (reference sequence). Unmatched junction bases numbered 19, after V lost 5 bases and J lost 0 bases. CDR3 nucleotides: TGTGCCTGGTCTTACCCCTGGGACGGGGGGGGCTCTAGCACAGATACGCAGTATTTT. Protein: CAWSYPWDGGGSSTDTQYF.

The chain recombines TRBV4-1 with TRBJ1-2; 9 nucleotides agree with TRBD1. Germline CDR1 is MGHRA and CDR2 is YSYEKL. The CDR3 is made up of 18 amino acids. V dropped 4 bases and J dropped 1; count of bases not matched to a gene: 13. In nucleotides, the CDR3 is TGCGCCAGCAGCCCCGATGCGGGGACAGGGCCTTATAACTATGGCTACACCTTC. Translated, it gives CASSPDAGTGPYNYGYTF.

This clone has only one observation. CDR3 protein: CASSRYLDREGEKLFF. CDR3 coding DNA: TGTGCCAGCAGCCGATACCTGGACAGGGAAGGTGAAAAACTGTTTTTT. The V and J genes are TRBV7-9 and TRBJ1-4; TRBD1 matches at 8 bases. This CDR3 region has 16 residues. Germline loops: CDR1 SEHNR, CDR2 FQNEAQ (reference sequence). J lost 7 bases, V lost 5 bases, and 12 bases had no gene match.

The chain combines TRBV30 with TRBJ2-2, with D possibly TRBD1 on 5 matching bases. V was trimmed by 0 bases and J by 0 bases, leaving 20 bases between them. The CDR3 loop spans 19 amino acids. The germline V gene has CDR1 GTSNPN and CDR2 SVGIG (reference sequence). CDR3 protein: CAWSVLVQGKTTNTGELFF. CDR3 nucleotides: TGTGCCTGGAGTGTACTCGTGCAGGGAAAGACAACGAACACCGGGGAGCTGTTTTTT.

The chain has TRBV10-3 and TRBJ2-1; tentatively, D is TRBD1 or TRBD2 (5 bases each). V lost 10 bases and J 4 bases, leaving 11 bases between the germline ends. CDR1 ENHRY and CDR2 SYGVKD come from the germline V gene. The CDR3 spans 12 residues. The DNA of the CDR3 is TGTGCCACCTCTGAGGGGTACAATGAGCAGTTCTTC. This encodes CATSEGYNEQFF.

The chain joins TRBV6-5 to TRBJ1-5, with TRBD1 as a possible D gene (6 bases). The germline V gene has CDR1 MNHEY and CDR2 SVGAGI. Trimming pared 6 bases from V and 1 base from J, leaving 13 bases between. The CDR3 loop spans 15 amino acids. The CDR3 nucleotides read TGTGCCAGCAGCAACGGGCAGGGGAGCAATCAGCCCCAGCATTTT. This gives the protein CASSNGQGSNQPQHF.

The chain carries TRBV5-1 and TRBJ2-7, with TRBD1 matching over 7 bases. Per the germline V gene, CDR1 is SGHRS and CDR2 is YFSETQ. The CDR3 loop spans 14 amino acids. J was trimmed by 3 bases and V by 4 bases; bases with no gene match: 7. The CDR3 DNA is TGCGCCAGCAGCCCTGGACAGGTGTACTACGAGCAGTACTTC. This gives the protein CASSPGQVYYEQYF.

The chain employs TRBV5-6 and TRBJ2-7, with unresolved D. Germline V gene lookup returns CDR1 SGHDT and CDR2 YYEEEE. This CDR3 comprises 13 residues. V was trimmed by 3 bases and J by 9 bases, leaving 16 bases between them. CDR3 sequence reads: CASSSGRLSRQYF. The CDR3 DNA reads TGTGCCAGCAGCTCTGGCCGTCTCAGCCGGCAGTACTTC. The variable domain in full, with the rest retrieved from reference TRBV5-6 and TRBJ2-7, is DAGVTQSPTHLIKTRGQQVTLRCSPKSGHDTVSWYQQALGQGPQFIFQYYEEEERQRGNFPDRFSGHQFPNYSSELNVNALLLGDSALYLCASSSGRLSRQYFGPGTRLTVT.

The rearrangement links TRBV27 to TRBJ1-6; D remains ambiguous. This CDR3 is built from 15 residues. V was shortened by 5 bases and J by 5 bases, with 13 bases between the two germline ends. Per germline, CDR1 MNHEY and CDR2 SMNVEV (reference sequence). CDR3 DNA: TGTGCCAGCAGTCAGGACCGCGTGAATAATTCACCCCTCCACTTT. It yields the protein CASSQDRVNNSPLHF.

The chain has TRBV6-1 and TRBJ1-3; D unclear. The CDR3 has 10 residues. V lost 10 bases, J lost 1 base, and 2 bases lay in between. CDR1 and CDR2 from the germline V gene are MNHNS and SASEGT. CDR3 loop: CAISGNTIYF. CDR3 coding DNA: TGTGCCATTTCTGGAAACACCATATATTTT.

J is TRBJ1-1 and V is TRBV6-4, with D tentatively TRBD1 (6 bases). There are 14 residues in the CDR3. V was shortened by 3 bases and J by 6 bases, with 14 bases between the two germline ends. Per germline, CDR1 MRHNA and CDR2 SNTAGT. CDR3 in DNA: TGTGCCAGCAGTGAGACTTGGGCAGGGGCTGAAGCTTTCTTT. It translates to CASSETWAGAEAFF.

The CDR3 coding sequence is TGTGCCATCAGGGTTACTAGCGGGGGGAATGAGCAGTTCTTC. Protein: CAIRVTSGGNEQFF. This chain uses TRBV10-3 with TRBJ2-1; 12 nucleotides line up with TRBD2. Germline loops: CDR1 ENHRY, CDR2 SYGVKD. The CDR3 has 14 residues. V lost 6 bases, J lost 7 bases, and 4 bases stayed unmatched.

The rearrangement links TRBV19 to TRBJ2-7; 7 bases fit TRBD2. Germline V gene lookup returns CDR1 LNHDA and CDR2 SQIVND (reference sequence). The CDR3 has 14 amino acids. Losses at the gene ends were 3 bases for V and 7 bases for J; bases not matched to a gene: 9. CDR3 region: CASSMGLAAKEQYF. CDR3 DNA: TGTGCCAGTAGTATGGGGCTAGCGGCAAAGGAGCAGTACTTC. The whole variable domain, filled in from reference TRBV19 and TRBJ2-7, reads DGGITQSPKYLFRKEGQNVTLSCEQNLNHDAMYWYRQDPGQGLRLIYYSQIVNDFQKGDIAEGYSVSREKKESFPLTVTSAQKNPTAFYLCASSMGLAAKEQYFGPGTRLTVT.

The chain joins TRBV7-2 to TRBJ1-2; 11 positions agree with TRBD1. The junction had 4 bases not matched to a gene; V was cut back by 5 bases and J by 5 bases. CDR1 and CDR2 from the germline V gene are SGHTA and FQGNSA. This CDR3 has 14 amino acids. CDR3 nucleotide sequence: TGTGCCAGCAGCCTGGGACAGGGGGTTTATGGCTACACCTTC. This encodes CASSLGQGVYGYTF. Full variable domain (missing parts from reference TRBV7-2 and TRBJ1-2): GAGVSQSPSNKVTEKGKDVELRCDPISGHTALYWYRQSLGQGLEFLIYFQGNSAPDKSGLPSDRFSAERTGGSVSTLTIQRTQQEDSAVYLCASSLGQGVYGYTFGSGTRLTVV.